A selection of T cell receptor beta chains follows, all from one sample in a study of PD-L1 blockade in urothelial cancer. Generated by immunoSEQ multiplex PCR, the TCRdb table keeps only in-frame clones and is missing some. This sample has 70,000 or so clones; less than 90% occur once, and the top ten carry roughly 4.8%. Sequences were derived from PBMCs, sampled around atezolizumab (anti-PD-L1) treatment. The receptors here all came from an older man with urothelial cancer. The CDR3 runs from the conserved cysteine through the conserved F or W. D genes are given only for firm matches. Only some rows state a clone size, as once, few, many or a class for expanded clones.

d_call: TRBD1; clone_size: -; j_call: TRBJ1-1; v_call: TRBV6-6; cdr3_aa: CASRGTGGGTEAFF; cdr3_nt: TGTGCCAGCAGGGGAACAGGGGGCGGGACTGAAGCTTTCTTT
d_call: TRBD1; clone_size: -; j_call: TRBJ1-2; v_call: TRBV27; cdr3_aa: CASSLGRQGRDGYTF; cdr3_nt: TGTGCCAGCAGTTTGGGGAGACAGGGCAGGGATGGCTACACCTTC
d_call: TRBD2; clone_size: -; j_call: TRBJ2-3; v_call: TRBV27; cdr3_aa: CASSQTSGRVESTDTQYF; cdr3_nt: TGTGCCAGCAGCCAGACTAGCGGGAGAGTGGAAAGCACAGATACGCAGTATTTT
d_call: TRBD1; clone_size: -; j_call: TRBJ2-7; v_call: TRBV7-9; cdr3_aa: CASSFRQGWDEQYF; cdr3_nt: TGTGCCAGCAGCTTCAGACAGGGGTGGGACGAGCAGTACTTC
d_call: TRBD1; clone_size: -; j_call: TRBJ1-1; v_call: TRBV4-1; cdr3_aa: CASREQGVTEAFF; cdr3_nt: TGCGCCAGCAGGGAACAGGGGGTGACTGAAGCTTTCTTT
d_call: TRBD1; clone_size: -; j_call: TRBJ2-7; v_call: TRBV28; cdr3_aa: CASSTTGTGPYEQYF; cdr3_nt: TGTGCCAGCAGTACCACCGGGACAGGACCCTACGAGCAGTACTTC
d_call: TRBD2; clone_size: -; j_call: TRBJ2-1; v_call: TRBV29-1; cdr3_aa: CSGVTASGTVGQFF; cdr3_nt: TGCAGCGGTGTTACGGCTAGCGGGACGGTTGGGCAGTTCTTC
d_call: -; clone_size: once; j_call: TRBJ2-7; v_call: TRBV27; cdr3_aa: CASTPRPQGGSREQYF; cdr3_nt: TGTGCCAGCACCCCCAGACCTCAGGGGGGCTCGCGGGAGCAGTACTTC
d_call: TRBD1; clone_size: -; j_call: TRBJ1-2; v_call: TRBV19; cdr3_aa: CASSPIGTVYGYTF; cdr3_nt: TGTGCCAGTAGTCCTATCGGGACAGTCTATGGCTACACCTTC
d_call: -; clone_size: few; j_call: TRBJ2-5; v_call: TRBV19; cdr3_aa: CASSGPREETQYF; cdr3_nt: TGTGCCAGTAGCGGACCGAGGGAGGAGACCCAGTACTTC
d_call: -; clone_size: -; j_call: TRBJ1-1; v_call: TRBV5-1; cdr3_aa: CASSARDTLTEAFF; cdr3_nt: TGCGCCAGCAGCGCCCGGGACACCCTCACTGAAGCTTTCTTT
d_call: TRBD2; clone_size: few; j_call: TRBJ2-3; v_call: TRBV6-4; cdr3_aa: CASSGEGTDTQYF; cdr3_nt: TGTGCCAGCAGTGGGGAGGGTACCGATACGCAGTATTTT
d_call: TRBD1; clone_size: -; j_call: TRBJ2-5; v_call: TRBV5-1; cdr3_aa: CASSPGQGPYQETQYF; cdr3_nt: TGCGCCAGCAGCCCCGGACAGGGCCCGTACCAAGAGACCCAGTACTTC
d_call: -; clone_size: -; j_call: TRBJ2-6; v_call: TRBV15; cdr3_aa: CATSRDGFSSGANVLTF; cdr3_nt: TGTGCCACCAGCAGAGACGGGTTCAGCTCTGGGGCCAACGTCCTGACTTTC
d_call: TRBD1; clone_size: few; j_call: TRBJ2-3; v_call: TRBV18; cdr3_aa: CASSPRGQGPGGTDTQYF; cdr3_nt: TGTGCCAGCTCACCACGGGGACAGGGCCCAGGTGGGACAGATACGCAGTATTTT
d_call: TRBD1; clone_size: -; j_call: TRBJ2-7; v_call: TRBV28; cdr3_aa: CASSPTGTGSIYEQYF; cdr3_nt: TGTGCCAGCAGTCCCACTGGGACAGGGTCTATCTACGAGCAGTACTTC
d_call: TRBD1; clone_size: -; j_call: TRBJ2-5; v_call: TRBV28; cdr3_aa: CASSSLQGNRETQYF; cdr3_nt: TGTGCCAGCAGTTCCCTACAGGGGAACCGGGAGACCCAGTACTTC
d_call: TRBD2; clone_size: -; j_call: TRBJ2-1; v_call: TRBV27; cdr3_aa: CASSLASGSGNEQFF; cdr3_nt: TGTGCCAGCAGTTTGGCTAGCGGGAGCGGGAATGAGCAGTTCTTC
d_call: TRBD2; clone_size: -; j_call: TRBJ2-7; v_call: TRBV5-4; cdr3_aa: CASSLRASGGEQYF; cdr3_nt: TGTGCCAGCAGCCTGAGGGCGTCGGGGGGGGAGCAGTACTTC
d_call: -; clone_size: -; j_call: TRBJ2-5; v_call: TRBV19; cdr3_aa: CASSVGARETQYF; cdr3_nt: TGTGCCAGTAGTGTTGGGGCACGGGAGACCCAGTACTTC
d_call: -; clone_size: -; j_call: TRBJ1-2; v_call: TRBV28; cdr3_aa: CASSLPNRVGGYGYTF; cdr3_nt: TGTGCCAGCAGTTTACCGAACAGGGTAGGGGGCTATGGCTACACCTTC
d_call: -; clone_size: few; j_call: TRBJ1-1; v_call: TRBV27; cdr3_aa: CASGRGGLNTEAFF; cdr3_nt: TGTGCCAGCGGGCGGGGTGGTTTGAACACTGAAGCTTTCTTT
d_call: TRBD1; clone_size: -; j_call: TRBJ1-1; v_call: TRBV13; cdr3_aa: CASSRTGYTEAFF; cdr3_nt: TGTGCCAGCAGCCGGACAGGCTACACTGAAGCTTTCTTT
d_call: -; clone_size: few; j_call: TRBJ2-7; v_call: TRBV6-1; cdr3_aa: CASSALGVKQYF; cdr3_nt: TGTGCCAGCAGTGCTCTAGGAGTCAAGCAGTACTTC
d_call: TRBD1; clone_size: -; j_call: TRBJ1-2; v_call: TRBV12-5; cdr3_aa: CASGTGTVGLGGYTF; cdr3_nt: TGTGCTAGTGGTACCGGGACAGTGGGTTTAGGTGGCTACACCTTC
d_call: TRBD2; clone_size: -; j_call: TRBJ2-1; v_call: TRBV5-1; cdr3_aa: CASSLGPSGGNEQFF; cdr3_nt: TGCGCCAGCAGCTTAGGGCCATCGGGAGGGAATGAGCAGTTCTTC
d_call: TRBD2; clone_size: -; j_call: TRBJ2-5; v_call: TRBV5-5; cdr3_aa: CASSLEGLAGGTQYF; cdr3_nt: TGTGCCAGCAGCTTGGAGGGACTAGCGGGAGGGACCCAGTACTTC
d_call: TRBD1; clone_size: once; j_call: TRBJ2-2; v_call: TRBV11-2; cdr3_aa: CASSLKTGERPGELFF; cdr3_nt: TGTGCCAGCAGCTTAAAAACAGGGGAACGGCCCGGGGAGCTGTTTTTT
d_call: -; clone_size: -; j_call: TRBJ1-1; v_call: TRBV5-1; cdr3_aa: CATQETPNTEAFF; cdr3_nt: TGCGCCACTCAAGAAACACCGAACACTGAAGCTTTCTTT
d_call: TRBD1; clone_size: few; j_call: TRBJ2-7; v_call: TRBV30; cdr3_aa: CAWRFWGQESYEQYF; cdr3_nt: TGTGCCTGGAGGTTCTGGGGACAGGAGTCCTACGAGCAGTACTTC
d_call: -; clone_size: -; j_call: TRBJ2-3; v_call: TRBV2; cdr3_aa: CASSEAGDTQYF; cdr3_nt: TGTGCCAGCAGTGAAGCCGGAGATACGCAGTATTTT
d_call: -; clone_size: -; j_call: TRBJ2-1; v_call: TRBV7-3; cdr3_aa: CASSGRQKNEQFF; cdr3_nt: TGTGCCAGCAGCGGTCGACAGAAAAATGAGCAGTTCTTC
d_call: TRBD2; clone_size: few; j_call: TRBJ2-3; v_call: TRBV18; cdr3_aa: CASSPPPAGDTDTQYF; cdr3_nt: TGTGCCAGCTCACCACCGCCAGCGGGGGACACAGATACGCAGTATTTT
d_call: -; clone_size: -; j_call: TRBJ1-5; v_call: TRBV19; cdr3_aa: CASSGGGGGSNQPQHF; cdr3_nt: TGTGCCAGTAGTGGGGGGGGAGGAGGAAGCAATCAGCCCCAGCATTTT
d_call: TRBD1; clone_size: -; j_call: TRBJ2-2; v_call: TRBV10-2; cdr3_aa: CASQGARNTGELFF; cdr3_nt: TGCGCCAGCCAGGGGGCGCGAAACACCGGGGAGCTGTTTTTT